This TCR beta chain was found in a study of CD8 T cells in ankylosing spondylitis. General study points: Significant enrichment of disease-linked clones was reported in matched ankylosing spondylitis synovial fluid. In synovial fluid and blood from reactive arthritis, some motif variants were previously reported.

Using its own MiXCR run on the 5' RACE reads, TCRdb lists one record per CDR3 protein. This repertoire shows 200,000 to 300,000 distinct CDR3 sequences, about 24% found once; its top ten account for around 0.58%. In this sample, this clonotype turned up many times. Its antigen is still unknown. The CDR3 runs to 16 residues. V was shortened by 8 bases and J by 0 bases, with 20 bases between the two germline ends. CDR1 DFQATT and CDR2 SNEGSKA come from the germline V gene (reference sequence). Sequenced material: blood, either unsorted or a sorted T cell fraction (not recorded which). This receptor was identified in a male donor with ankylosing spondylitis or in good health (not recorded which). The chain carries TRBV20-1 and TRBJ2-1; D is ambiguous. The CDR3 is CSTQKIEFSSYNEQFF. In nucleotides, the CDR3 is TGCAGTACTCAGAAGATCGAATTCAGCTCCTACAATGAGCAGTTCTTC.